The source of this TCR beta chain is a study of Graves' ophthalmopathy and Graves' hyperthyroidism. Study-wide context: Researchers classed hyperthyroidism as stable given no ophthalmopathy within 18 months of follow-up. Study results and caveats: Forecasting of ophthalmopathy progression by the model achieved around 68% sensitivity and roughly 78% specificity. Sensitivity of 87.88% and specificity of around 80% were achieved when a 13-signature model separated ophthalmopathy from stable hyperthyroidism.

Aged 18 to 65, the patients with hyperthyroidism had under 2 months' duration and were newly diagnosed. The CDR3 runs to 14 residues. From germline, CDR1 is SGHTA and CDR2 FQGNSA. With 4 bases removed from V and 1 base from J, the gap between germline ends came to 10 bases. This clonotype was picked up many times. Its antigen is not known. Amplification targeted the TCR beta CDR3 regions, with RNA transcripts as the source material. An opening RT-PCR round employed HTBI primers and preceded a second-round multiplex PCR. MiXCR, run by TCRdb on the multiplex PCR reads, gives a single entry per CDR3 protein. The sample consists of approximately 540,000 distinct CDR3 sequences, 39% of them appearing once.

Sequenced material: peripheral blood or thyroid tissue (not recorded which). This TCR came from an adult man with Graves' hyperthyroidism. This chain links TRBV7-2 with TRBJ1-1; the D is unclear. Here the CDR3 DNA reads TGTGCCAGCAGCTCTCCCGGGGAGAACACTGAAGCTTTCTTT. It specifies CASSSPGENTEAFF.